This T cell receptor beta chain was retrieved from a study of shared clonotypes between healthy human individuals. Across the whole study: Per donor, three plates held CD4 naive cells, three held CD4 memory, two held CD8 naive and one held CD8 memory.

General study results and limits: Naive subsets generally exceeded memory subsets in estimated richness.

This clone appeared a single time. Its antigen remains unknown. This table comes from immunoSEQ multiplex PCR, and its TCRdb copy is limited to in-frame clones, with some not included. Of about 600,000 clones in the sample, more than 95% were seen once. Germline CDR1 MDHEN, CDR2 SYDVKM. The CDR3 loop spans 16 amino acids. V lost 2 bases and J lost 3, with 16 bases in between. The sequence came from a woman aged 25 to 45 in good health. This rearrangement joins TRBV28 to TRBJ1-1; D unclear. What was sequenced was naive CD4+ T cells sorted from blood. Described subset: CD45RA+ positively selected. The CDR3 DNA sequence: TGTGCCAGCAGTTTAGCGGGGATGTCATCTGACACTGAAGCTTTCTTT. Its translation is CASSLAGMSSDTEAFF. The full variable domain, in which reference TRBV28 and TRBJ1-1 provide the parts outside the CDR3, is DVKVTQSSRYLVKRTGEKVFLECVQDMDHENMFWYRQDPGLGLRLIYFSYDVKMKEKGDIPEGYSVSREKKERFSLILESASTNQTSMYLCASSLAGMSSDTEAFFGQGTRLTVV.